This T cell receptor beta chain was sequenced for a study of neurological immune-mediated disorders. Germline V gene data show CDR1 as DFQATT and CDR2 as SNEGSKA (reference sequence). V gave up 0 bases and J gave up 2 bases, with 9 bases separating them. This CDR3 spans 14 amino acids. This clonotype was observed at least ten times. The team produced cDNA through 5'RACE using 10-nucleotide random UMIs. MiXCR was run by TCRdb on the 5' RACE reads, yielding one entry per CDR3 protein. The table includes almost 85,000 distinct CDR3 sequences, roughly 2.6% detected once. The source material was PBMCs. This chain joins TRBV20-1 and TRBJ2-3; D is unresolved. The receptor's source is a woman aged 25 to 39 with multiple sclerosis. The CDR3 region has the DNA TGCAGTGCTAGAGATTACGAAATCACAGATACGCAGTATTTT. As protein: CSARDYEITDTQYF.